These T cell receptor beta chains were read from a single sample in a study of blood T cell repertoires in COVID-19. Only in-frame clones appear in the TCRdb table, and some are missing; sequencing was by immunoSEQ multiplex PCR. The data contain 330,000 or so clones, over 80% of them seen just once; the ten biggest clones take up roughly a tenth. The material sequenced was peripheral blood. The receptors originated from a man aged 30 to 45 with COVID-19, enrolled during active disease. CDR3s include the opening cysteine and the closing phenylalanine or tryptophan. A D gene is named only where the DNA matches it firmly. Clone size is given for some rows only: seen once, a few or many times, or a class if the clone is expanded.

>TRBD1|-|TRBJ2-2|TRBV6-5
CASSLQGLNTGELFF
TGTGCCAGCAGCCTACAGGGGCTGAACACCGGGGAGCTGTTTTTT
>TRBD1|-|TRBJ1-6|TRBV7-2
CASSLGGQGMNSPLHF
TGTGCCAGCAGCTTGGGGGGACAGGGGATGAATTCACCCCTCCACTTT
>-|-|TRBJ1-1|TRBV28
CASSRTEEMNTEAFF
TGTGCCAGCAGCAGGACAGAGGAAATGAACACTGAAGCTTTCTTT
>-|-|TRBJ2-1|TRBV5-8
CASSFWLGDSSYNEQFF
TGTGCCAGCAGCTTCTGGTTAGGGGATTCCTCCTACAATGAGCAGTTCTTC
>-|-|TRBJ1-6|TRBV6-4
CASSEDFGSPLHF
TGTGCCAGCAGTGAAGACTTCGGTTCACCCCTCCACTTT
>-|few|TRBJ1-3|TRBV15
CATSSIVVNTIYF
TGTGCCACCAGCAGTATAGTGGTAAACACCATATATTTT
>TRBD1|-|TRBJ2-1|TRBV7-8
CASSLFKDSKPGQGAVSYNEQFF
TGTGCCAGCAGCCTATTCAAAGACTCAAAACCGGGACAGGGGGCTGTATCCTACAATGAGCAGTTCTTC
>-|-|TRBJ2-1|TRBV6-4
CASSESESSYNEQFF
TGTGCCAGCAGTGAAAGCGAGAGCTCCTACAATGAGCAGTTCTTC
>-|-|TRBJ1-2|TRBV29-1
CSVSHNYGYTF
TGCAGCGTTTCCCATAACTATGGCTACACCTTC
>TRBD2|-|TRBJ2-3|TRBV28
CASSSGLARGSGTQYF
TGTGCCAGCAGTTCAGGACTAGCCAGAGGGAGCGGTACGCAGTATTTT
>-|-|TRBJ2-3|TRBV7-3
CASNTGNTDTQYF
TGTGCCAGCAATACGGGGAACACAGATACGCAGTATTTT
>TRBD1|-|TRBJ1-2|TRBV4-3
CASSQGTAIGYGYTF
TGCGCCAGCAGCCAGGGGACAGCCATCGGCTATGGCTACACCTTC
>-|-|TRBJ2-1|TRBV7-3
CASSVGGSSYNEQFF
TGTGCCAGCAGCGTTGGGGGGAGCTCCTACAATGAGCAGTTCTTC
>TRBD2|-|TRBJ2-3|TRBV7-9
CASSPGTSGTDTQYF
TGTGCCAGCAGCCCCGGGACTAGCGGCACAGATACGCAGTATTTT
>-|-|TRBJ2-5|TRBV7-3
CASSSFSAIRETQYF
TGTGCCAGCAGCTCATTCTCCGCGATCCGCGAGACCCAGTACTTC
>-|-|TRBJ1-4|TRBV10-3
CAICRGQNEKLFF
TGTGCCATCTGCAGGGGCCAAAATGAAAAACTGTTTTTT
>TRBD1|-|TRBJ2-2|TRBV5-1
CASSLSGETGGAGELFF
TGCGCCAGCAGCTTAAGTGGAGAGACAGGGGGTGCCGGGGAGCTGTTTTTT
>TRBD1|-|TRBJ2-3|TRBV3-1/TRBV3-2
CASSPQGAIGTDTQYF
TGTGCCAGCAGCCCACAGGGGGCAATCGGCACAGATACGCAGTATTTT
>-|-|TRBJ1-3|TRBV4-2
CASSQDPDSRNTIYF
TGTGCCAGCAGCCAAGATCCGGACAGCAGAAACACCATATATTTT
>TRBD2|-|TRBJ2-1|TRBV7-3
CASRTSGGAGDEQFF
TGTGCCAGCCGGACTAGCGGGGGGGCCGGCGATGAGCAGTTCTTC
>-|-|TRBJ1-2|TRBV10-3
CAISESGFVRVYGYTF
TGTGCCATCAGTGAGTCAGGCTTCGTCCGGGTCTATGGCTACACCTTC
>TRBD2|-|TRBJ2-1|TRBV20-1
CSASLYSAGVYNEQFF
TGCAGTGCTAGTTTATATAGCGCGGGGGTCTACAATGAGCAGTTCTTC
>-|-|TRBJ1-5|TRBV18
CASSPTDSMQPQHF
TGTGCCAGCTCACCGACCGACAGCATGCAGCCCCAGCATTTT
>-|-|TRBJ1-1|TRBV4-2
CASSQAPFGAFF
TGTGCCAGCAGCCAAGCACCCTTCGGAGCTTTCTTT
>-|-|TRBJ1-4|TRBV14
CASSLLQVFQATNEKLFF
TGTGCCAGCAGCCTCCTACAGGTCTTCCAAGCAACTAATGAAAAACTGTTTTTT
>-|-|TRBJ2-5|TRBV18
CASSPPVLETQYF
TGTGCCAGCTCACCACCTGTCCTAGAGACCCAGTACTTC
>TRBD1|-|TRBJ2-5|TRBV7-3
CASSPGTGMETQYF
TGTGCCAGCAGCCCCGGGACAGGGATGGAGACCCAGTACTTC
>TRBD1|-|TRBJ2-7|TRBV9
CASSGTGAYEQYF
TGTGCCAGCAGCGGGACAGGGGCCTACGAGCAGTACTTC
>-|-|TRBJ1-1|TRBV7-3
CASAKDGLTNTEAFF
TGTGCCAGCGCCAAGGACGGACTTACGAACACTGAAGCTTTCTTT
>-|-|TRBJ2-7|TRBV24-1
CATSEPSSYEQYF
TGTGCCACCAGTGAGCCGAGTTCCTACGAGCAGTACTTC
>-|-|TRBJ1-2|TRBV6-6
CASSHDGGLYGYTF
TGTGCCAGCAGCCACGACGGAGGCCTCTATGGCTACACCTTC
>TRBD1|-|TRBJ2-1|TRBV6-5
CASSPGTAQFF
TGTGCCAGCAGTCCTGGGACAGCCCAGTTCTTC
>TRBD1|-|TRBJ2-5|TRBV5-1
CASSQGQGETQYF
TGCGCCAGCAGCCAAGGACAGGGAGAGACCCAGTACTTC
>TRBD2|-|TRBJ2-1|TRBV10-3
CAISEGLGPREQFF
TGTGCCATCAGCGAAGGACTAGGACCCCGTGAGCAGTTCTTC
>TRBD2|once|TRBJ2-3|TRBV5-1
CASRPGLAGDTQYF
TGCGCCAGCAGACCCGGACTAGCGGGTGATACGCAGTATTTT
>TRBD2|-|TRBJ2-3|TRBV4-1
CASKALAGGLDTQYF
TGCGCCAGCAAAGCGCTAGCGGGAGGGCTAGATACGCAGTATTTT
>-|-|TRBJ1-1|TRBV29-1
CSVQMTESGTEAFF
TGCAGCGTCCAAATGACAGAATCCGGGACTGAAGCTTTCTTT
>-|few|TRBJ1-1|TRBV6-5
CASSYSSGEAFF
TGTGCCAGCAGTTACTCTTCCGGTGAAGCTTTCTTT
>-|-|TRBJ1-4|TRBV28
CATAPGSTNEKLFF
TGTGCCACCGCCCCAGGGTCAACTAATGAAAAACTGTTTTTT
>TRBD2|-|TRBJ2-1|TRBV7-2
CASSLTSGRHNEQFF
TGTGCCAGCAGCCTAACTAGCGGTCGTCACAATGAGCAGTTCTTC
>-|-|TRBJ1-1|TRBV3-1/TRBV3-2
CASSPRQLVSTEAFF
TGTGCCAGCAGCCCTAGGCAGTTAGTTTCCACTGAAGCTTTCTTT
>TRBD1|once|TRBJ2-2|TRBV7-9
CASSLALGQGARKAGELFF
TGTGCCAGCAGCTTAGCTCTGGGACAGGGGGCCAGGAAGGCCGGGGAGCTGTTTTTT
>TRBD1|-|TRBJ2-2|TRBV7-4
CASSRRPGQEGPGELFF
TGTGCCAGCAGCCGCCGGCCGGGACAGGAGGGGCCCGGGGAGCTGTTTTTT
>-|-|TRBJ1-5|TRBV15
CATSRSRQYQPQHF
TGTGCCACCAGCAGATCCAGACAGTATCAGCCCCAGCATTTT
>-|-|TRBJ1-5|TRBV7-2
CASSLESGNQPQHF
TGTGCCAGCAGCTTAGAATCGGGTAATCAGCCCCAGCATTTT
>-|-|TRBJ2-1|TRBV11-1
CASSFTRGGRVNEQFF
TGTGCCAGCAGCTTTACGAGGGGGGGGCGGGTCAATGAGCAGTTCTTC
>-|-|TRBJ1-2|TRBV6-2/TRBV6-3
CASSYGQSYGYTF
TGTGCCAGCAGTTACGGACAGTCCTATGGCTACACCTTC
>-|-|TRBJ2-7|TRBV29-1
CSVGQRLSYEQYF
TGCAGCGTCGGACAGCGCCTCTCCTACGAGCAGTACTTC
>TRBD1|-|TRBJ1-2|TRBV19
CASSRTGETGYTF
TGTGCCAGTAGTAGAACAGGGGAGACTGGCTACACCTTC
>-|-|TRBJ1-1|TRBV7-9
CASSLAYVQNTEAFF
TGTGCCAGCAGCTTAGCATACGTACAGAACACTGAAGCTTTCTTT
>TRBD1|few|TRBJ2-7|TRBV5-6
CASSDRGAYEQYF
TGTGCCAGCAGTGACAGGGGGGCCTACGAGCAGTACTTC
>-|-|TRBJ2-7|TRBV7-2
CASSLVLGEAYEQYF
TGTGCCAGCAGCTTAGTATTAGGGGAGGCCTACGAGCAGTACTTC
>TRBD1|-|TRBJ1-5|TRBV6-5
CASSYGQGLNQPQHF
TGTGCCAGCAGTTACGGACAGGGACTCAATCAGCCCCAGCATTTT
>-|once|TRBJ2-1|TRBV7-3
CASSSETGNEQFF
TGTGCCAGCAGCTCGGAAACAGGGAATGAGCAGTTCTTC
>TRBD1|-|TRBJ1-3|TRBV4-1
CASSQVGTGGNTIYF
TGCGCCAGCAGCCAAGTCGGGACAGGGGGAAACACCATATATTTT
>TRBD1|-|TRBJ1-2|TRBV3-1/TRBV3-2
CASSQDIRTGLMGYTF
TGTGCCAGCAGCCAAGATATCAGGACAGGCCTTATGGGCTACACCTTC
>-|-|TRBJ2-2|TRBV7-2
CASSLRTVNTGELFF
TGTGCCAGCAGCTTAAGGACAGTCAACACCGGGGAGCTGTTTTTT